This T cell receptor (beta chain) was found in a study of T cells in Graves' hyperthyroidism and ophthalmopathy (dated by TCRdb to about 2019). With regard to the full study: Peripheral blood samples were taken at the time of initial diagnosis, prior to any treatment. To identify distinguishing TCR V-J signatures, a discovery cohort of around 100 patients was used, comprising some 43 with Graves' ophthalmopathy and 57 with stable Graves' hyperthyroidism. An independent validation cohort of 18 to 20 hyperthyroidism patients and about 15 patients who later progressed to ophthalmopathy tested prospective prediction of ophthalmopathy. The roughly 94 discovery patients were randomly divided into training and test sets at a 7:3 ratio. In roughly six Graves' hyperthyroidism patients, the study also compared T-cell repertoires from thyroid tissue with T-cell repertoires from blood. Once sampling was done, hyperthyroidism patients were given methimazole at a starting dose of 30 mg daily, whereas ophthalmopathy patients were given high-dose intravenous methylprednisolone. According to the paper, TCR Vbeta CDR3 sequencing was carried out on over 130 peripheral blood samples, which came from fewer than 50 ophthalmopathy, approximately 78 hyperthyroidism and some 17 progressor patients.

This clonotype was counted ten times or more. No cognate antigen has been identified for it. No base qualities exist here, and no much larger clone lies one base off it. The TCR beta CDR3 regions were amplified from RNA transcripts. For the first round of RT-PCR on the TCR CDR3, the HTBI primer set was used together with the Qiagen OneStep RT-PCR kit. Libraries were constructed in a second round of multiplex PCR, after which size selection and purification were performed. The libraries were sequenced on an Illumina HiSeq2000 using paired-end 100 bp reads. Under the source paper's analysis protocol: SOAPnuke was used to process the raw data, removing reads that contained adapters or uncalled bases, had a mean Phred below 15, or lacked an exact match to the constant primer or identifier. High-quality paired reads were merged with COPE v1.2.5, and unique nucleotide sequences were defined as clonotypes. MiTCR v1.1 was used to align clonotypes to the IMGT TRBV, TRBD and TRBJ reference segments. Only V-J combinations with frequency above 0.0001, covering about 99% of repertoires, were analysed. The TCS score was defined as the ratio of F50 (clonal expansion) to E x V (chaos), calculated using BLOSUM62-based TCRdist between CDR3 peptides within each V-J. Welch's t-statistics and random forest reduced roughly 500 V-J features to roughly 13, which were used in a naive Bayes classifier (R e1071). Using fastp at Q25 and MiXCR, TCRdb reprocessed the public reads and kept productive beta chains. Every distinct CDR3 protein forms one entry, paired with its most common genes and DNA. The authors' filters were not applied to this entry. For this sample the table gives some 570,000 distinct CDR3 sequences, of which 15% to 20% were detected only once. The biggest ten clones account for around 17% of the sample.

V drops 5 bases and J drops 3 bases, leaving 11 bases in between. The CDR3 contains 13 residues, cysteine and phenylalanine counted. Of all the DNA, just the CDR3 is kept, 39 bases in frame from base 1. Reading the germline V gene gives CDR1 MDHEN and CDR2 SYDVKM. What the work shows at the level of the full study, not this receptor alone: Most expanded thyroid clonotypes (frequency above 0.001) were also detected in blood, a finding suggesting that blood repertoires may reflect thyroid immune responses. In validation, progression to ophthalmopathy was predicted by the model with more than 65% sensitivity and nearly 75% specificity, a median of approximately 6.5 months before onset. Sample size was not statistically predetermined, and blinding of investigators to group allocation was not performed. A 13 V-J signature model separated ophthalmopathy from stable hyperthyroidism, with over 85% sensitivity and 81% to 83% specificity in cross-validation and 80%/75% in testing.

In the ophthalmopathy patients, disease was moderately to severely active, with a Clinical Activity Score of 3 or more, a NOSPECS grade of 4 or more, and a duration of less than 3 months. Exclusion was applied to patients with uncontrolled infections, other autoimmune diseases, pregnancy or lactation. Diagnoses relied on clinical symptoms, serum thyroxine and TRAb, thyroid ultrasound and orbital computed tomography. PBMCs were separated from approximately 9.9 ml of fresh peripheral blood using Ficoll-Paque density gradient centrifugation. Total RNA was extracted using Trizol reagent, and RNA quality was assessed on an Agilent 2100 Bioanalyzer.

The chain is assembled from TRBV28 and TRBJ2-7, with the D gene not confidently named. The source material was blood. The origin of this receptor is a woman under 30 with Graves' ophthalmopathy. CDR3 loop: CASSPPTDYEQYF. The DNA reads TGTGCCAGCAGTCCGCCGACGGACTACGAGCAGTACTTC.